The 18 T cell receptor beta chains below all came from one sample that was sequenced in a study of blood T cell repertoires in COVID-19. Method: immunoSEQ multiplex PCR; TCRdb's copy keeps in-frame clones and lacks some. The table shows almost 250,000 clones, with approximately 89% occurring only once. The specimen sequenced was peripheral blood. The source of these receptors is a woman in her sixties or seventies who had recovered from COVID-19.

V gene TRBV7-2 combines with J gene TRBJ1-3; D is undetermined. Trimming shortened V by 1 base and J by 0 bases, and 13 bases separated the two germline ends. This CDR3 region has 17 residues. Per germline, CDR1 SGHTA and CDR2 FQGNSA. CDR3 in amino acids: CASSLGPGGSSGNTIYF. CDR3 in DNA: TGTGCCAGCAGCTTAGGTCCTGGAGGGAGCTCTGGAAACACCATATATTTT.

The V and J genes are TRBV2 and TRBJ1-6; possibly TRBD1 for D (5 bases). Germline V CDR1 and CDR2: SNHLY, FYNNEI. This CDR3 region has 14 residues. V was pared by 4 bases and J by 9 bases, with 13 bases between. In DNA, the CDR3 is TGTGCCAGCAGTGTAGAAGGGGTGGGTTCACCCCTCCACTTT. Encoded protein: CASSVEGVGSPLHF.

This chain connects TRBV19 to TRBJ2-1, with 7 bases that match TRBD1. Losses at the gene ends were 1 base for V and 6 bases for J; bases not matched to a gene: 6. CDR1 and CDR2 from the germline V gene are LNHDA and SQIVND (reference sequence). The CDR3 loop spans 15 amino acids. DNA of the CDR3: TGTGCCAGTAGTATAGGAGGGGCAGGGGGCAATGAGCAGTTCTTC. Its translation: CASSIGGAGGNEQFF. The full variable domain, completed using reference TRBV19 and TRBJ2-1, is DGGITQSPKYLFRKEGQNVTLSCEQNLNHDAMYWYRQDPGQGLRLIYYSQIVNDFQKGDIAEGYSVSREKKESFPLTVTSAQKNPTAFYLCASSIGGAGGNEQFFGPGTRLTVL.

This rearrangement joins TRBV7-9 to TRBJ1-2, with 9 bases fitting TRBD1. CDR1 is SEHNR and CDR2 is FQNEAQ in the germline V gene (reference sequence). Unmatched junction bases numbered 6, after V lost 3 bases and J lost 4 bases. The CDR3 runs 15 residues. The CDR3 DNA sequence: TGTGCCAGCAGCTTTTGGGACAGGGACGCCTATGGCTACACCTTC. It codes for CASSFWDRDAYGYTF.

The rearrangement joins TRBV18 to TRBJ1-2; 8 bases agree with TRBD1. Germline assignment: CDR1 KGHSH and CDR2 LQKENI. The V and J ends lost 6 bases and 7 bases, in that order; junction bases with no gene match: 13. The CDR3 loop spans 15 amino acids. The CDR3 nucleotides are TGTGCCAGCTCCCCAACGACAGGGGCGCCTGGTGGCTACACCTTC. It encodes CASSPTTGAPGGYTF. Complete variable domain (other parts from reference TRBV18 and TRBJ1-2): NAGVMQNPRHLVRRRGQEARLRCSPMKGHSHVYWYRQLPEEGLKFMVYLQKENIIDESGMPKERFSAEFPKEGPSILRIQQVVRGDSAAYFCASSPTTGAPGGYTFGSGTRLTVV.

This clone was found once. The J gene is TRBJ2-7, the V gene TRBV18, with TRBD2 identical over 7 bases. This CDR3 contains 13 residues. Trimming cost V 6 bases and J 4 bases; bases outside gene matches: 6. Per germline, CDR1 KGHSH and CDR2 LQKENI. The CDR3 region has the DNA TGTGCCAGCTCGCCTAGCGGAGGTTACGAGCAGTACTTC. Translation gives CASSPSGGYEQYF.

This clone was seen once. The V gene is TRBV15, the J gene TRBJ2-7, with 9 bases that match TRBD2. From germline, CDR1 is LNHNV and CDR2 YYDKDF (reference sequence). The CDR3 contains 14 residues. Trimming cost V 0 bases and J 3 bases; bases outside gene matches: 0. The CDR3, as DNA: TGTGCCACCAGCAGAGAACTAGCGGGCTACGAGCAGTACTTC. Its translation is CATSRELAGYEQYF.

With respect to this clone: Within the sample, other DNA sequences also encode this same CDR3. The CDR3 DNA sequence: TGTGCCAGCAGTTTTAGAGGAACTGAAGCTTTCTTT. Translating it yields CASSFRGTEAFF. The chain uses TRBV6-5 and TRBJ1-1; the D is unclear. In germline, CDR1 is MNHEY, CDR2 SVGAGI. V lost 4 bases and J 5 bases, leaving 8 bases between the germline ends. This CDR3 is built from 12 residues.

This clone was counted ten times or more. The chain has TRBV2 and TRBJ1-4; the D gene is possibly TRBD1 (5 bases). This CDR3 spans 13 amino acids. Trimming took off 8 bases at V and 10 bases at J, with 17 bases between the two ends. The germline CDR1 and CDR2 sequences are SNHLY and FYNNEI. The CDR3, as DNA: TGTGCCAGCTCAAAGTGGGGGGAGGTAAAACTGTTTTTT. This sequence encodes CASSKWGEVKLFF.

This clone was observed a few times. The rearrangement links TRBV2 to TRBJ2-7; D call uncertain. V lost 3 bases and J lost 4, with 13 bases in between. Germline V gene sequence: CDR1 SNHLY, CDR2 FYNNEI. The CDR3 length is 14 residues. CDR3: CASSDSSVVYEQYF. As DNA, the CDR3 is TGTGCCAGCAGTGACTCGTCGGTAGTTTACGAGCAGTACTTC.

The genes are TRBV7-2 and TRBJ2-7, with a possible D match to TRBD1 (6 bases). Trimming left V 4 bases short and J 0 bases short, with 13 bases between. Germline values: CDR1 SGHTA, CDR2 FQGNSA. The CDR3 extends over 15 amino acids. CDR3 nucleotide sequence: TGTGCCAGCAGCTCGGACAGTAGGAACTCCTACGAGCAGTACTTC. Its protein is CASSSDSRNSYEQYF.

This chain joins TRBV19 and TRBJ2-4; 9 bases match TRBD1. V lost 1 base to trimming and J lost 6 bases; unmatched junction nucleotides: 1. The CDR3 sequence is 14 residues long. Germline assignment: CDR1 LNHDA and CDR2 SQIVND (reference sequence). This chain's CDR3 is CASSIGTGANIQYF. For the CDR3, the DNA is TGTGCCAGTAGTATAGGGACAGGGGCAAACATTCAGTACTTC.

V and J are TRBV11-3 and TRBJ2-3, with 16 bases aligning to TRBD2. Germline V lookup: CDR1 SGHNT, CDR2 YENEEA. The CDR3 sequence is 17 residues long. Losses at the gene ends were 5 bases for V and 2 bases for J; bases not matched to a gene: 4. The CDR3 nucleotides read TGTGCCAGCAGCACCGGGACTAGCGGGGGGGCCACAGATACGCAGTATTTT. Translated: CASSTGTSGGATDTQYF.

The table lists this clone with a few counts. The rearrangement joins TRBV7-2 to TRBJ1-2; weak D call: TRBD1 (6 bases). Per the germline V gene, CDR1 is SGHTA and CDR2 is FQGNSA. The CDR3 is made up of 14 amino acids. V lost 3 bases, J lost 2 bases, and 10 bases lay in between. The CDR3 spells CASSLGRGNYGYTF. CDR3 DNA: TGTGCCAGCAGCTTGGGCAGGGGAAACTATGGCTACACCTTC.

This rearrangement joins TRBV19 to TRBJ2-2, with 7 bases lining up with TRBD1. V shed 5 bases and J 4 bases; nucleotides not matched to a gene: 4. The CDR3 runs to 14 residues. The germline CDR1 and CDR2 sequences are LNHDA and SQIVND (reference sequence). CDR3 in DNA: TGTGCCAGTAGTTCTGCAGGGGGCACCGGGGAGCTGTTTTTT. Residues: CASSSAGGTGELFF.

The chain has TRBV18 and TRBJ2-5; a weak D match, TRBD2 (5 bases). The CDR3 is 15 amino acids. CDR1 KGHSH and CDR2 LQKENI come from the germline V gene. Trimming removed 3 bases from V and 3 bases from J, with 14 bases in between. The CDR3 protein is CASSPPSGAEETQYF. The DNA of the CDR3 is TGTGCCAGCTCACCGCCCAGCGGAGCCGAAGAGACCCAGTACTTC.

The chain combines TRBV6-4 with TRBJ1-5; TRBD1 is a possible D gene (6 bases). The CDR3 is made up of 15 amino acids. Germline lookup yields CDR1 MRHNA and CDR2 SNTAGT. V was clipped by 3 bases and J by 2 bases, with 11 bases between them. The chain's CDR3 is CASSEAPGGNQPQHF. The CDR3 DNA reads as TGTGCCAGCAGTGAAGCACCAGGGGGCAATCAGCCCCAGCATTTT.

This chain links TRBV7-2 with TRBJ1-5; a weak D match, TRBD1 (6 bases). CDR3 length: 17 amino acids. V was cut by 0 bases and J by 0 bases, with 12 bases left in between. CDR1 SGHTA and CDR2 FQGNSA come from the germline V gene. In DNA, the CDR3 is TGTGCCAGCAGCTTAGCCCTATCGACAGGTAGCAATCAGCCCCAGCATTTT. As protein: CASSLALSTGSNQPQHF.